This TCR beta chain is drawn from a study of control samples from healthy donors and cancer patients. Data came from immunoSEQ multiplex PCR; TCRdb stores just in-frame clones and leaves some out. The table has approximately 80,000 clones, around nine tenths seen once. This CDR3 region has 16 residues. V lost 0 bases, J lost 1 base, and 12 bases lay in between. Germline V CDR1 and CDR2: SGDLS, YYNGEE. The chain employs TRBV9 and TRBJ2-3, with D hard to call. This TCR derives from a woman aged 45-65 years in good health. Sequencing input: blood. The CDR3 reads CASSVGPGLRTDTQYF. The CDR3 DNA sequence: TGTGCCAGCAGCGTAGGGCCCGGGCTTCGCACAGATACGCAGTATTTT.